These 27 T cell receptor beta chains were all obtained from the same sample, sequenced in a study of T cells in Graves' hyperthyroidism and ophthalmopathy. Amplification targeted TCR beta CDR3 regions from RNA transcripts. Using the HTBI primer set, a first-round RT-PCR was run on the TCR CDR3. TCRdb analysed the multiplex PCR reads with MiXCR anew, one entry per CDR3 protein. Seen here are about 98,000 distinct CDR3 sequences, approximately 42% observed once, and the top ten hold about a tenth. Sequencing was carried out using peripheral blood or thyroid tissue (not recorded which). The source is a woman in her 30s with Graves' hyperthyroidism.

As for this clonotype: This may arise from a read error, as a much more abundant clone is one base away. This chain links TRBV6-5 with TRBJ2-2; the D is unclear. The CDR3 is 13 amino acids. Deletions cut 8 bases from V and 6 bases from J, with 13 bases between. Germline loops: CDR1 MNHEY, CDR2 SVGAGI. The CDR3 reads CASAVIQAGELFF. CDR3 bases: TGTGCCAGCGCTGTTATTCAAGCCGGGGAGCTGTTTTTT.

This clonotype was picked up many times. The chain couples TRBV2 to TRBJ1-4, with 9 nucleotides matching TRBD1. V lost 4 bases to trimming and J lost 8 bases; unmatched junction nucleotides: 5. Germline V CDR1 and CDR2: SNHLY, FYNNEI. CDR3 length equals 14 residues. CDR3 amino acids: CASSVDRGGEKLFF. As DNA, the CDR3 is TGTGCCAGCAGTGTGGACAGGGGTGGAGAAAAACTGTTTTTT.

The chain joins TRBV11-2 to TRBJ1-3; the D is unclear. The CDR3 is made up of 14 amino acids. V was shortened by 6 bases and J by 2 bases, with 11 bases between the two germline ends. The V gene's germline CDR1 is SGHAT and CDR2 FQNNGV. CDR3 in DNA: TGTGCCAGCAGAGGCGGGAACACTGGAAACACCATATATTTT. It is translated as CASRGGNTGNTIYF.

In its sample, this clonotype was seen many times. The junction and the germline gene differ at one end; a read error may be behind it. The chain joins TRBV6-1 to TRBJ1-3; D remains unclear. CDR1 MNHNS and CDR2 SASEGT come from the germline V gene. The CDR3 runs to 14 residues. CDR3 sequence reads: CAGSVRTTGNTIYF. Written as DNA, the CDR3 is TGTGCCGGCAGTGTCAGAACTACGGGAAACACCATATATTTT.

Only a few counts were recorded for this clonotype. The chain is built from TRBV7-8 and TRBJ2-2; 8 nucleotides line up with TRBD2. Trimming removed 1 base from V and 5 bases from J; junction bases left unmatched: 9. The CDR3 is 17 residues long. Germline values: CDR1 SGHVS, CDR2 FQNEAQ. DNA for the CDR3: TGTGCCAGCAGCTTAGGAGCGGGAGACCCGGGTACCGGGGAGCTGTTTTTT. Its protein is CASSLGAGDPGTGELFF.

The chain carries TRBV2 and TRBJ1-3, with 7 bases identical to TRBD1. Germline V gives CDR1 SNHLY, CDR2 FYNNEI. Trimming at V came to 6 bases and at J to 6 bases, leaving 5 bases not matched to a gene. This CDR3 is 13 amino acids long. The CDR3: CASRGGTANTIYF. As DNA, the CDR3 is TGTGCCAGCAGAGGGGGGACAGCAAACACCATATATTTT.

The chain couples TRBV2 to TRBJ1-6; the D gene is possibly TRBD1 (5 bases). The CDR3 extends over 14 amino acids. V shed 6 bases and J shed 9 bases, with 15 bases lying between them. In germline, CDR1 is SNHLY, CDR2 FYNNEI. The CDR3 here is CASSLHRHSSPLHF. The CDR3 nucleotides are TGTGCCAGCAGCTTACACAGGCACAGTTCACCCCTCCACTTT.

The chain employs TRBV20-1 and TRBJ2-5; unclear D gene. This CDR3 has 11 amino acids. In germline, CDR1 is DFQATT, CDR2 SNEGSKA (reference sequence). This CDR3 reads CGESSGGTQYF. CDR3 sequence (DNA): TGCGGCGAAAGCAGTGGTGGGACCCAGTACTTC.

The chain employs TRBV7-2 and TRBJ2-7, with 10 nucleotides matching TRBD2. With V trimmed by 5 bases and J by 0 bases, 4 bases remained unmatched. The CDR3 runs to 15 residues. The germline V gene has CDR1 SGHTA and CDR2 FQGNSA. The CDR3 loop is CASSRWTSGSYEQYF. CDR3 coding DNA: TGTGCCAGCAGCCGTTGGACTAGCGGCTCCTACGAGCAGTACTTC.

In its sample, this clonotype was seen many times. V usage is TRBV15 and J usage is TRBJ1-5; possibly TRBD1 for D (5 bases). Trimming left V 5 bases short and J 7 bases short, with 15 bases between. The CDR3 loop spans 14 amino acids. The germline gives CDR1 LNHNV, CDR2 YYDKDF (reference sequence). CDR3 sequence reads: CATSFGQGSQPQHF. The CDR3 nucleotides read TGTGCCACCAGCTTCGGACAAGGTAGCCAGCCCCAGCATTTT.

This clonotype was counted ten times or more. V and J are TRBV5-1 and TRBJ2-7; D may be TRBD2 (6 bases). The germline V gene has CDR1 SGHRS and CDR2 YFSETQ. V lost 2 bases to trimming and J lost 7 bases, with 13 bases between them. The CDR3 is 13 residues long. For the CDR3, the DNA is TGCGCCAGCAGCTTTACGAGGGGACTGGAGCAGTACTTC. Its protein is CASSFTRGLEQYF.

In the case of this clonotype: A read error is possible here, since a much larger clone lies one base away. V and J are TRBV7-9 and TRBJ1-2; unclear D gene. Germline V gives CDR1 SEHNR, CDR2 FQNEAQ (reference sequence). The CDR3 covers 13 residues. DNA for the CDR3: TGTGCCAGCAGTTTAGGAGAGGGTGGTGGCTACACCTTC. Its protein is CASSLGEGGGYTF.

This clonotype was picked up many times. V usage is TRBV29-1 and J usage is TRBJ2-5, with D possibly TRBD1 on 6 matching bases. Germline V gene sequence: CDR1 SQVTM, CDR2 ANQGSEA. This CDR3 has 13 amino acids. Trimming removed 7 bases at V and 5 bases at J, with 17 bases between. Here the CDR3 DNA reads TGCAGCGCCATCAGGGGTGTAGGGGAGACCCAGTACTTC. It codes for CSAIRGVGETQYF.

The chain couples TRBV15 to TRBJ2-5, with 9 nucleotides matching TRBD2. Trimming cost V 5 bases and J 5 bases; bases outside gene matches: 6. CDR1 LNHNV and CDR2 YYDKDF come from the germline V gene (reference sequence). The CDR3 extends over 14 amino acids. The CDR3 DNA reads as TGTGCCACCAGCGGCGGGAGGGCAGGGGAGACCCAGTACTTC. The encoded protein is CATSGGRAGETQYF.

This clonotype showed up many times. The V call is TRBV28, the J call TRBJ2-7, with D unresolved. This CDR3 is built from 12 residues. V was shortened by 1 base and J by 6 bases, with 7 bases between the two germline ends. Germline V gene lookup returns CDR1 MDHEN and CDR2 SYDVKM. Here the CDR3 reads CASSLLPSEQYF. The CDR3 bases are TGTGCCAGCAGTTTATTACCGAGCGAGCAGTACTTC.

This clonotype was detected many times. CDR3 in amino acids: CASSLGETTEAFF. CDR3 sequence (DNA): TGTGCCAGCAGCTTAGGAGAGACCACTGAAGCTTTCTTT. The chain recombines TRBV11-3 with TRBJ1-1; no clear D. The CDR3 contains 13 residues. V was cut by 1 base and J by 4 bases, with 7 bases left in between. CDR1 and CDR2 (germline): SGHNT, YENEEA.

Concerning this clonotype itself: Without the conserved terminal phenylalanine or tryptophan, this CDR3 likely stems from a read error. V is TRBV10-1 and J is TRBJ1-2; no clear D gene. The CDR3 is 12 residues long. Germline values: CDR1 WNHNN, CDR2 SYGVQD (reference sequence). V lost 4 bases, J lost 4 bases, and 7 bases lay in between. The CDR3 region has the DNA TGCGCCAGCAGTGGACAAGGCTATGGCTACACCCTC. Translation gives CASSGQGYGYTL.

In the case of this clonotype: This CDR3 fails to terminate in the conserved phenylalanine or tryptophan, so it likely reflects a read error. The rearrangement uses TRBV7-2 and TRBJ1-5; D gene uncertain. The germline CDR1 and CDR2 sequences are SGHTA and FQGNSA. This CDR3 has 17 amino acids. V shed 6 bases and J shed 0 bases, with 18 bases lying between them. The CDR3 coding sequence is TGTGCCAGCAGTGAGAGGAGTCGAAGCTATAGCAATCAGCCCCAGCATCTT. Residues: CASSERSRSYSNQPQHL.

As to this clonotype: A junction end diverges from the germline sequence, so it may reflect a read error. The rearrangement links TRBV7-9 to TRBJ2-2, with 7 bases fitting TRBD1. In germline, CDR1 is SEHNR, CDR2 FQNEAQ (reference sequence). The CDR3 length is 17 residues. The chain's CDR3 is CASSPPPGQTNTGELYF. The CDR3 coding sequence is TGTGCCAGCAGCCCCCCCCCGGGACAGACGAACACCGGGGAGCTGTACTTC.

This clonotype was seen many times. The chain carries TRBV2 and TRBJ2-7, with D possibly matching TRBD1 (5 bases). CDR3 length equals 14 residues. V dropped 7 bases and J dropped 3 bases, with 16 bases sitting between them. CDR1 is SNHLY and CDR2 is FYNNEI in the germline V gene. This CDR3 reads CASKTRVVGYEQYF. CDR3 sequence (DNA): TGTGCCAGCAAAACCAGGGTGGTCGGCTACGAGCAGTACTTC.

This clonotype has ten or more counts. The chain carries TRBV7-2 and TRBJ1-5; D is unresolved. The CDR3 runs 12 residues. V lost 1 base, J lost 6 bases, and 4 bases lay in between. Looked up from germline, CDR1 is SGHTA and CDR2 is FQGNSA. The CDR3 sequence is CASSLVAQPQHF. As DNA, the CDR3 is TGTGCCAGCAGCTTAGTTGCTCAGCCCCAGCATTTT.

CDR3 coding DNA: TGTGCCAGCAGCTTCGGACTAGCGGGTGAGCAGTACTTC. It encodes CASSFGLAGEQYF. The chain couples TRBV5-8 to TRBJ2-7; 11 nucleotides align to TRBD2. Trimming removed 2 bases from V and 7 bases from J; junction bases left unmatched: 2. CDR3 length equals 13 residues. Germline V lookup: CDR1 SGHTS, CDR2 YDEGEE.

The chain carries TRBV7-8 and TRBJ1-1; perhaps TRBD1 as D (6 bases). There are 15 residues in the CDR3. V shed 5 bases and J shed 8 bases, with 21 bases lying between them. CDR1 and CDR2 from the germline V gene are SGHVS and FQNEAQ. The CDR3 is CASSVTRNTGGEAFF. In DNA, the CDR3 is TGTGCCAGCAGCGTTACTAGGAACACCGGGGGCGAAGCTTTCTTT.

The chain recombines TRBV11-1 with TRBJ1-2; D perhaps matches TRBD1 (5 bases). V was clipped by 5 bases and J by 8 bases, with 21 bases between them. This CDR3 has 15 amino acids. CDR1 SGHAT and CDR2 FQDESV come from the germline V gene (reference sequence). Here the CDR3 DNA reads TGTGCCAGCAGCCTGGGGGGAGGGGCACAATGGGGCTACACCTTC. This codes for CASSLGGGAQWGYTF.

As DNA, the CDR3 is TGTGCCAGCAGCCACACAGCGGGAGGGGGCACCGGGGAGCTGTTTTTT. Encoded protein: CASSHTAGGGTGELFF. V gene TRBV7-9 combines with J gene TRBJ2-2; 10 bases fit TRBD2. From germline, CDR1 is SEHNR and CDR2 FQNEAQ (reference sequence). This CDR3 is 16 amino acids long. The V segment lost 5 bases and the J segment 4 bases; nucleotides outside the gene matches: 7.

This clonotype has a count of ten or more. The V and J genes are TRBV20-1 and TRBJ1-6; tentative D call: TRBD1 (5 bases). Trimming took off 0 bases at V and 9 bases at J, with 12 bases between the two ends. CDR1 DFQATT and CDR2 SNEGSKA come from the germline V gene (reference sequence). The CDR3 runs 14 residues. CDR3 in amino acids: CSARDRGSFSPLHF. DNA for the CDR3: TGCAGTGCTAGAGATCGGGGGTCTTTTTCACCCCTCCACTTT.

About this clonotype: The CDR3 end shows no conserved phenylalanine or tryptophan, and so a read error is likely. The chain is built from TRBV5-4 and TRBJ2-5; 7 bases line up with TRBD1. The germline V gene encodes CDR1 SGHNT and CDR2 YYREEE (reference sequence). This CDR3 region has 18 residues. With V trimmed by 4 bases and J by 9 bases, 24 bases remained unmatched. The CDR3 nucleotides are TGTGCCAGCAGCATTGCCAAGGACAGGAGGATAAGCAATCAGCCCCAGTACTCC. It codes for CASSIAKDRRISNQPQYS.